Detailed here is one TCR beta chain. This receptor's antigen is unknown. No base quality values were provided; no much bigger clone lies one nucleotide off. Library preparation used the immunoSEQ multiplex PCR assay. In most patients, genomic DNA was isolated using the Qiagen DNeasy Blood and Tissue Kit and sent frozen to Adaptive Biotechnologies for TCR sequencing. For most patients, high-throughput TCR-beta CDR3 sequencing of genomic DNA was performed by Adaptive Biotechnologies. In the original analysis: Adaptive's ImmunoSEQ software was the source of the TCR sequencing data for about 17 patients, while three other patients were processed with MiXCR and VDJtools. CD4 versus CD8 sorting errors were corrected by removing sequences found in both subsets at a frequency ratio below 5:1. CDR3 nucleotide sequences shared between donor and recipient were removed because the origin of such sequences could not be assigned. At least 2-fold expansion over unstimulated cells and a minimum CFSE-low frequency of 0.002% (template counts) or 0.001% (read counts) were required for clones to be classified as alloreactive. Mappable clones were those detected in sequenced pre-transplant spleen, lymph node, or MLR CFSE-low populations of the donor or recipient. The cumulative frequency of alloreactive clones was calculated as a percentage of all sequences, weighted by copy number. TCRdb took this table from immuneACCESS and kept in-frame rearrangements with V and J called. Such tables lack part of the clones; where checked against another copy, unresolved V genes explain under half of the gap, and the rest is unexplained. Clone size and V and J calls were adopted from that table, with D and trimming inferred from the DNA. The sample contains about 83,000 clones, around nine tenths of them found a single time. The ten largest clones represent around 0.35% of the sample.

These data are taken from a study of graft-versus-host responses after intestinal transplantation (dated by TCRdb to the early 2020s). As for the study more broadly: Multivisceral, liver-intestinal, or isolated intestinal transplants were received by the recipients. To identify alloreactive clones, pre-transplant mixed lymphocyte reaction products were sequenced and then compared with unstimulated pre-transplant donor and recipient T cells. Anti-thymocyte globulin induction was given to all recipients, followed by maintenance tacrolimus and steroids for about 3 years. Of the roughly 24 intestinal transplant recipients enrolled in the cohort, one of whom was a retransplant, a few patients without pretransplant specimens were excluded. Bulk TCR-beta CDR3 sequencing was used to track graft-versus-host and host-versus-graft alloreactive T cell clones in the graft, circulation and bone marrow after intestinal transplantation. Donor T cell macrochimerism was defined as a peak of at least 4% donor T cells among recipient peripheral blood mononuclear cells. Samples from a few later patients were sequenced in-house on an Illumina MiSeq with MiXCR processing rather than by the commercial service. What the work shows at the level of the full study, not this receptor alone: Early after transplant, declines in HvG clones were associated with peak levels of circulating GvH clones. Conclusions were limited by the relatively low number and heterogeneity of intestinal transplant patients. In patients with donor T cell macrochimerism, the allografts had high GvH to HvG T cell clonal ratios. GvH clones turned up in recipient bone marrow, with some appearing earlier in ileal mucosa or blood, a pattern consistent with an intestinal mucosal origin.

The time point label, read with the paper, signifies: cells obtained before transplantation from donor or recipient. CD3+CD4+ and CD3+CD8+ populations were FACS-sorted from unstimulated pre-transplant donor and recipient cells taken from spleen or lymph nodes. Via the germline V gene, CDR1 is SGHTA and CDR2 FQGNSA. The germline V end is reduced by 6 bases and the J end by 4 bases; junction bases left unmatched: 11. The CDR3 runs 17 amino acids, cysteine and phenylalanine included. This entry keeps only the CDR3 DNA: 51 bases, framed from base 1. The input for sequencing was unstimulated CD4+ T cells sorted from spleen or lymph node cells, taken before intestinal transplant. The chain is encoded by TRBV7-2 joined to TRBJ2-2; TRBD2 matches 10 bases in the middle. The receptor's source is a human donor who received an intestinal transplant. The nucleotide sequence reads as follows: TGTGCCAGCAGGTCCCAGCGGGAGGGCCCTGGCACCGGGGAGCTGTTTTTT. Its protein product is CASRSQREGPGTGELFF.